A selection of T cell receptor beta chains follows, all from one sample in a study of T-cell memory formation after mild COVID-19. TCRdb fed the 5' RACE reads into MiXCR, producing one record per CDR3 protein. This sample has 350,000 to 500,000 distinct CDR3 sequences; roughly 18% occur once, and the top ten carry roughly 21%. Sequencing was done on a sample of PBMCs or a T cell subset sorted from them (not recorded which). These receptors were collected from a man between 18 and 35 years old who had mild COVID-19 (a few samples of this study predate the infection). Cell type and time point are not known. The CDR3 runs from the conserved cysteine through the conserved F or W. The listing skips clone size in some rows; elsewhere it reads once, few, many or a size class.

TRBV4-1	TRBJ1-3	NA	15	CASRPTEALGNTIYF
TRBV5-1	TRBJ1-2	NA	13	CASSRDELYGYTF
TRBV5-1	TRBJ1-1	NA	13	CASSPNGNTEAFF
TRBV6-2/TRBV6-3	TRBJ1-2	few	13	CASSYSWGEGYTF
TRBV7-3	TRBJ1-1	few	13	CASILYMNTEAFF
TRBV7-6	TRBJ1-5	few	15	CASSTAGGPNQPQHF
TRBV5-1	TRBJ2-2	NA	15	CASSLAQGGIGELFF
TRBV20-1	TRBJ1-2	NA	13	CSAMDMSNYGYTF
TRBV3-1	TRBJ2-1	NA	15	CASSQRDRENNEQFF
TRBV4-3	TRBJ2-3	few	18	CASSPRLDSGRSTDTQYF
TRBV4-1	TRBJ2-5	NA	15	CASSQAGFSQETQYF
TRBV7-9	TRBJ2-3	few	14	CASSLRGLTDTQYF
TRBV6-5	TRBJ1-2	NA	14	CASSYIGQGNGYTF
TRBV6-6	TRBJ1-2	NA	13	CASSSGLGYGYTF
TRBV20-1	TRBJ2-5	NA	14	CSAFLAGGAETQYF
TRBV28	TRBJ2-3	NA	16	CASSTGTGIPPDTQYF
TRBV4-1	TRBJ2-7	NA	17	CASSQEAGLARSGEQYF
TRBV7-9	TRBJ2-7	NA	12	CASSLATYEQYF
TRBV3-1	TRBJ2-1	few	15	CASSLIGQGYNEQFF
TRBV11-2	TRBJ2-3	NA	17	CASSARLAGGFTDTQYF
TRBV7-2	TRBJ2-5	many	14	CASSLAGGRETQYF
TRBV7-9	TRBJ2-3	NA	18	CASSLRRATNLGGDTQYF
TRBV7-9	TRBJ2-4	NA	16	CASSFTGSGAKNIQYF